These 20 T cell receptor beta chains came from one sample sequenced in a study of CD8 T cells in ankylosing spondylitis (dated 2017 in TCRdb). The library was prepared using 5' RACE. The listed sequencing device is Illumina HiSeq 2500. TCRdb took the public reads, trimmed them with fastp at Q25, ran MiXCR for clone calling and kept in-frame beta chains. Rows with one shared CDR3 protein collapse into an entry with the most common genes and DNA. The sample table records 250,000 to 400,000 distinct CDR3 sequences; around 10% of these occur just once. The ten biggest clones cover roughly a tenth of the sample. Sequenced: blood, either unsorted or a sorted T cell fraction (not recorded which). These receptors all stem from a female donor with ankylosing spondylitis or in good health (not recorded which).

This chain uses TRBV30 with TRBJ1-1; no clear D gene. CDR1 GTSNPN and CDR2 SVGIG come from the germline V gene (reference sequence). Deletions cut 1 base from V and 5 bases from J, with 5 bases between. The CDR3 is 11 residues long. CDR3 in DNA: TGTGCCTGGAGTGAACAGACTGAAGCTTTCTTT. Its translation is CAWSEQTEAFF. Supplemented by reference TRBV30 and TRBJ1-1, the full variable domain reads SQTIHQWPATLVQPVGSPLSLECTVEGTSNPNLYWYRQAAGRGLQLLFYSVGIGQISSEVPQNLSASRPQDRQFILSSKKLLLSDSGFYLCAWSEQTEAFFGQGTRLTVV.

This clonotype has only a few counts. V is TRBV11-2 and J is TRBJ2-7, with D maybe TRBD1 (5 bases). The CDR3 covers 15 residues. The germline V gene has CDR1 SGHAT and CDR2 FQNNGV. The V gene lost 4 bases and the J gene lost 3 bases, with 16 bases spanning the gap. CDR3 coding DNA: TGTGCCAGCAGCTCTATAGGGGTTTCGGGCTACGAGCAGTACTTC. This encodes CASSSIGVSGYEQYF.

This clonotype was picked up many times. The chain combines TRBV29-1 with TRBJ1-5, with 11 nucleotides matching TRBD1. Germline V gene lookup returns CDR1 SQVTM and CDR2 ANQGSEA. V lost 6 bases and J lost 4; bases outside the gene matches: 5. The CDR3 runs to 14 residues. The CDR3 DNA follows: TGCAGCGTCGCCGGGACAGGGGGGAATCAGCCCCAGCATTTT. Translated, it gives CSVAGTGGNQPQHF.

The CDR3 sequence is CSARSGKIGYEQYF. In DNA, the CDR3 is TGCAGTGCACGCTCGGGGAAAATTGGCTACGAGCAGTACTTC. This sequence joins TRBV20-1 and TRBJ2-7, with a possible D match to TRBD2 (5 bases). This CDR3 region has 14 residues. Germline CDR1 is DFQATT and CDR2 is SNEGSKA (reference sequence). Trimming removed 6 bases from V and 3 bases from J, with 18 bases in between.

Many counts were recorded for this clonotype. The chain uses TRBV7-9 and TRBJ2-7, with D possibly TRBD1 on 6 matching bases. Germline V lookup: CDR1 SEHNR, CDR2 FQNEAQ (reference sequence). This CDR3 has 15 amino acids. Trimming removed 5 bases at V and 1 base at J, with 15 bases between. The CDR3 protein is CASSGGDRSSYEQYF. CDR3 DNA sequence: TGTGCCAGCAGCGGCGGAGACAGGTCTTCCTACGAGCAGTACTTC.

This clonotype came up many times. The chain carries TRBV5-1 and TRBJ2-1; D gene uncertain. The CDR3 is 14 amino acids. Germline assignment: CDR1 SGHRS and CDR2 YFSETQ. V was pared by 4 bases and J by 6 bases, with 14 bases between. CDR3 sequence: CASSQSTVTNEQFF. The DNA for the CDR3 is TGCGCCAGCAGCCAATCCACCGTTACCAATGAGCAGTTCTTC.

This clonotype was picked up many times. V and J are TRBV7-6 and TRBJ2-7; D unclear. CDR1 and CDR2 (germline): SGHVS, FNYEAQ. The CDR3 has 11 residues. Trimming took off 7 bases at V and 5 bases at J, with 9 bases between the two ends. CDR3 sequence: CASIVRHEQYF. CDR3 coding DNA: TGTGCCAGCATTGTTAGGCACGAGCAGTACTTC. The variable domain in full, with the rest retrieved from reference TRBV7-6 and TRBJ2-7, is GAGVSQSPRYKVTKRGQDVALRCDPISGHVSLYWYRQALGQGPEFLTYFNYEAQQDKSGLPNDRFSAERPEGSISTLTIQRTEQRDSAMYRCASIVRHEQYFGPGTRLTVT.

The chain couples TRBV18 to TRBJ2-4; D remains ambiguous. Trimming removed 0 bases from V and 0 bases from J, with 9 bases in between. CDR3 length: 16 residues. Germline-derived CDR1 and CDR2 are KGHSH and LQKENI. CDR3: CASSPPSQLAKNIQYF. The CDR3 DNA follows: TGTGCCAGCTCACCACCCAGCCAGCTAGCCAAAAACATTCAGTACTTC.

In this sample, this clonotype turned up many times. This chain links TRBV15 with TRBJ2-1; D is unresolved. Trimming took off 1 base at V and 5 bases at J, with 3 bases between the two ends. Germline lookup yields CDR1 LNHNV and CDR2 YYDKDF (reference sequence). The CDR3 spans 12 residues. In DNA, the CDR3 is TGTGCCACCAGCAGAGTTAACAATGAGCAGTTCTTC. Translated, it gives CATSRVNNEQFF.

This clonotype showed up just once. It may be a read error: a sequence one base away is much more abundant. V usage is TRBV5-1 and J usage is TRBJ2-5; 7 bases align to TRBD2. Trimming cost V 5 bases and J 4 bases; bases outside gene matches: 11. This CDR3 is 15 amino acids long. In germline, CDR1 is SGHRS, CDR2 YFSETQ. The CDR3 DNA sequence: TGCGCCAGCAGGCGGGAGCCGACGCCGAGAGAGACCCAGTACTTC. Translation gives CASRREPTPRETQYF. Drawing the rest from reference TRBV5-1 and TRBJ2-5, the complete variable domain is KAGVTQTPRYLIKTRGQQVTLSCSPISGHRSVSWYQQTPGQGLQFLFEYFSETQRNKGNFPGRFSGRQFSNSRSEMNVSTLELGDSALYLCASRREPTPRETQYFGPGTRLLVL.

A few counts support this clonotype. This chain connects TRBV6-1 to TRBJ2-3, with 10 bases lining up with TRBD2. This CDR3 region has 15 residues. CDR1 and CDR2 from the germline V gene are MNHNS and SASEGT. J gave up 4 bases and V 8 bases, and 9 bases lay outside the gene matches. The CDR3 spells CASQLLAGEPDTQYF. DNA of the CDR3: TGTGCCAGCCAACTGCTAGCGGGAGAACCAGATACGCAGTATTTT.

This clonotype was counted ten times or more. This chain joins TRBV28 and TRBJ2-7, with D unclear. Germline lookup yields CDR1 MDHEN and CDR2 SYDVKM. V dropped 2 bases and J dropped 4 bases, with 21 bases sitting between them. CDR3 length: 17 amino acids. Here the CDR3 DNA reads TGTGCCAGCAGTTTAGATCCCAGGCAGGATCGTAGATACGAGCAGTACTTC. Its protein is CASSLDPRQDRRYEQYF.

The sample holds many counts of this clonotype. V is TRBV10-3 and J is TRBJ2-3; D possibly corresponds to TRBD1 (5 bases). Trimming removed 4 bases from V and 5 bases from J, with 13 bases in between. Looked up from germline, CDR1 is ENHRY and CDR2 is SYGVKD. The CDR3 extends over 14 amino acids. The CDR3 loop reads CAISGAGNIDTQYF. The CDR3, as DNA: TGTGCCATCAGTGGGGCAGGGAATATAGATACGCAGTATTTT.

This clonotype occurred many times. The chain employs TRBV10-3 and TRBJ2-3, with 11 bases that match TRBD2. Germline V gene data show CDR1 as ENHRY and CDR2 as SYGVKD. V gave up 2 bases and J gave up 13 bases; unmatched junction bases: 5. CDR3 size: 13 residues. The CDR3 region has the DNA TGTGCCATCAGTGAGCCCACTAGCGGGAGTGAGTATTTT. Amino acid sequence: CAISEPTSGSEYF.

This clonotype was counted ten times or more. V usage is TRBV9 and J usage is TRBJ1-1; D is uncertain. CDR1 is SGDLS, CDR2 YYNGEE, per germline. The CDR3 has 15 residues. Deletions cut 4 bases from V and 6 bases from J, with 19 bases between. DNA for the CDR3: TGTGCCAGCAGCCCCCCTGCGACACCCTCGTCTGAAGCTTTCTTT. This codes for CASSPPATPSSEAFF.

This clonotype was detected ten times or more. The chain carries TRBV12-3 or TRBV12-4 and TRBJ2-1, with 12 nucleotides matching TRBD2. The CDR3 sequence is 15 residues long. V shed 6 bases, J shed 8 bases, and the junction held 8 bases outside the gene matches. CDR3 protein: CASRPTSGGAYEQFF. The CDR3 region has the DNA TGTGCCAGCAGGCCGACTAGCGGGGGTGCGTATGAGCAGTTCTTC.

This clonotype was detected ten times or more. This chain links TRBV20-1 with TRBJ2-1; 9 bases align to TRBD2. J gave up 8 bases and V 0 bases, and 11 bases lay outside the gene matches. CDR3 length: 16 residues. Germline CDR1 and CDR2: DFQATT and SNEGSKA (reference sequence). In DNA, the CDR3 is TGCAGTGCTAGAGATCGCGATAGCGGGAGTATCCATGAGCAGTTCTTC. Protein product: CSARDRDSGSIHEQFF.

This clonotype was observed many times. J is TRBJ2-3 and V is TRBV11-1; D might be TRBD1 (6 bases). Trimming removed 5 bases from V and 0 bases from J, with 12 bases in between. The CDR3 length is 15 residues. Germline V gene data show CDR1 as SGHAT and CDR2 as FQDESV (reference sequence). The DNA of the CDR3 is TGTGCCAGCAGCCCAACCGGGACAAGCACAGATACGCAGTATTTT. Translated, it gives CASSPTGTSTDTQYF.

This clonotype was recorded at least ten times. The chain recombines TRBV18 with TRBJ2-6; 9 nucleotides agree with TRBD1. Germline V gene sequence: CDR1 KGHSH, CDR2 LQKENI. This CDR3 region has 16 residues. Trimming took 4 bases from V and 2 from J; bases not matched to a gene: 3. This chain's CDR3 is CASSQRTGAGANVLTF. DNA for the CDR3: TGTGCCAGCTCACAGCGGACAGGGGCTGGGGCCAACGTCCTGACTTTC.

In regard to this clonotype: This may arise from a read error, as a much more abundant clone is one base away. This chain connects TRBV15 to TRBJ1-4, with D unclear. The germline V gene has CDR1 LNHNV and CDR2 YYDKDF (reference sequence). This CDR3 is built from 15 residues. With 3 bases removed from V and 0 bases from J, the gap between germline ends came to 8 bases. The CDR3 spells CATSSHQSTNEKLFF. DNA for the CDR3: TGTGCCACCAGCAGTCATCAATCAACTAATGAAAAACTGTTTTTT.